One and the same sample provided the 14 T cell receptor beta chains below, sequenced in a study of T cell responses to AZD1222 COVID-19 vaccine. The method was immunoSEQ multiplex PCR; TCRdb's version includes in-frame clones alone and lacks a portion of them. The data show around 140,000 clones, 90% to 95% seen once. The sample was peripheral blood, taken 28 days after the second AZD1222 dose. Receptors were obtained from an adult who received the AZD1222 COVID-19 vaccine.

The rearrangement uses TRBV19 and TRBJ1-5; TRBD1 is a possible D gene (5 bases). CDR1 and CDR2 (germline): LNHDA, SQIVND (reference sequence). Trimming stripped 7 bases from V and 6 bases from J, with 22 bases between. This CDR3 comprises 16 residues. CDR3: CASTLPGGKEGQPQHF. CDR3 DNA: TGTGCCAGTACCCTCCCGGGGGGGAAGGAAGGTCAGCCCCAGCATTTT.

The chain couples TRBV19 to TRBJ1-2; no clear D. The CDR3 spans 13 residues. The V and J ends lost 5 bases and 0 bases respectively, with 7 bases between them. Germline V gene lookup returns CDR1 LNHDA and CDR2 SQIVND (reference sequence). Here the CDR3 DNA reads TGTGCCAGTAGTCAGCGGACTAACTATGGCTACACCTTC. Residues: CASSQRTNYGYTF. The full variable domain, with the rest looked up from reference TRBV19 and TRBJ1-2, is DGGITQSPKYLFRKEGQNVTLSCEQNLNHDAMYWYRQDPGQGLRLIYYSQIVNDFQKGDIAEGYSVSREKKESFPLTVTSAQKNPTAFYLCASSQRTNYGYTFGSGTRLTVV.

As to this clone: Because the CDR3's place on the DNA is in doubt, the DNA is left out and the CDR3 is given as listed by TCRdb. The chain joins TRBV5-4 to TRBJ2-7; the D call TRBD2 from the table was never checked on the DNA. The CDR3 has 16 residues if both end residues are counted. Germline assignment: CDR1 SGHNT and CDR2 YYREEE (reference sequence). The CDR3 loop reads CASSFGPGLSSYEQYF.

The genes are TRBV2 and TRBJ2-7; no clear D gene. The V gene's germline CDR1 is SNHLY and CDR2 FYNNEI. The CDR3 has 11 amino acids. V lost 5 bases to trimming and J lost 4 bases, with 6 bases between them. CDR3 sequence: CASSLQYEQYF. CDR3 sequence (DNA): TGTGCCAGCAGTCTTCAATACGAGCAGTACTTC. The full variable domain, rest sourced from reference TRBV2 and TRBJ2-7, is EPEVTQTPSHQVTQMGQEVILRCVPISNHLYFYWYRQILGQKVEFLVSFYNNEISEKSEIFDDQFSVERPDGSNFTLKIRSTKLEDSAMYFCASSLQYEQYFGPGTRLTVT.

V is TRBV6-1 and J is TRBJ1-2; no definite D call. Trimming stripped 1 base from V and 8 bases from J, with 20 bases between. Germline V gene sequence: CDR1 MNHNS, CDR2 SASEGT. The CDR3 sequence is 16 residues long. The CDR3 sequence is CASSEVGAQKAKGYTF. The CDR3 nucleotides are TGTGCCAGCAGTGAAGTGGGAGCCCAAAAGGCCAAAGGCTACACCTTC.

V usage is TRBV23-1 and J usage is TRBJ1-5, with 8 bases that match TRBD1. TRBV23-1 is designated an ORF whose function remains uncertain. The CDR3 sequence is 14 residues long. Unmatched junction bases numbered 9, after V lost 7 bases and J lost 7 bases. CDR3 residues: CASIPDREDQPQHF. CDR3 sequence (DNA): TGCGCCAGCATTCCGGACAGGGAGGACCAGCCCCAGCATTTT.

The rearrangement links TRBV29-1 to TRBJ1-2; tentatively, D is TRBD1 (5 bases). CDR3 size: 12 residues. V lost 7 bases and J lost 4, with 13 bases in between. Germline lookup yields CDR1 SQVTM and CDR2 ANQGSEA. Written as DNA, the CDR3 is TGCAGCGACAACAGGTTGGGCTATGGCTACACCTTC. Protein sequence: CSDNRLGYGYTF.

J is TRBJ1-1 and V is TRBV11-3; D gene uncertain. Looked up from germline, CDR1 is SGHNT and CDR2 is YENEEA. The germline V and J ends were trimmed by 3 bases and 2 bases, with 7 bases remaining between them. The CDR3 is 13 residues long. CDR3 DNA: TGTGCCAGCAGCTTTAGTATAAACACTGAAGCTTTCTTT. As protein: CASSFSINTEAFF.

The chain joins TRBV29-1 to TRBJ1-1, with D unclear. The CDR3 is made up of 12 amino acids. V was shortened by 3 bases and J by 1 base, with 6 bases between the two germline ends. CDR1 and CDR2 (germline): SQVTM, ANQGSEA. The CDR3 bases are TGCAGCGTTGAGCCACAGAACACTGAAGCTTTCTTT. Translation gives CSVEPQNTEAFF.

The rearrangement links TRBV3-1 (or the pseudogene TRBV3-2) to TRBJ2-5; 10 positions match TRBD1. Germline V gene data show CDR1 as LGHDT and CDR2 as YNNKEL (reference sequence). V shed 5 bases, J shed 7 bases, and the junction held 4 bases outside the gene matches. This CDR3 spans 13 amino acids. CDR3 bases: TGTGCCAGCAGCGGGACAGGGGTTGGGACCCAGTACTTC. Its protein is CASSGTGVGTQYF.

V is TRBV6-1 and J is TRBJ2-7, with TRBD1 matching 7 bases. CDR3 size: 15 residues. V trimming: 2 bases; J trimming: 2 bases; junction bases outside the gene matches: 6. Germline loops: CDR1 MNHNS, CDR2 SASEGT. This chain's CDR3 is CASSEWTGEPYEQYF. Written as DNA, the CDR3 is TGTGCCAGCAGTGAATGGACAGGTGAGCCCTACGAGCAGTACTTC.

J is TRBJ2-6 and V is TRBV14, with D hard to call. Per the germline V gene, CDR1 is SGHDN and CDR2 is FVKESK. This CDR3 is built from 16 residues. Trimming removed 4 bases at V and 0 bases at J, with 10 bases between. In DNA form, the CDR3 reads TGTGCCAGCAGCCGTCTAAGAGTCTCTGGGGCCAACGTCCTGACTTTC. It translates to CASSRLRVSGANVLTF.

The J gene is TRBJ2-2, the V gene TRBV19; no clear D. Trimming took off 7 bases at V and 2 bases at J, with 11 bases between the two ends. The CDR3 runs 14 residues. CDR1 and CDR2 from the germline V gene are LNHDA and SQIVND (reference sequence). CDR3 amino acids: CASTDLDNTGELFF. The CDR3 DNA sequence: TGTGCCAGTACCGATTTAGATAACACCGGGGAGCTGTTTTTT.

V and J are TRBV7-9 and TRBJ2-7; 7 positions agree with TRBD1. The CDR3 has 13 amino acids. CDR1 and CDR2 (germline): SEHNR, FQNEAQ (reference sequence). The ends lost 5 bases at V and 5 bases at J; junction bases unmatched: 6. The CDR3 sequence: CASSDGTVNEQYF. The CDR3 DNA is TGTGCCAGCAGCGACGGGACAGTTAACGAGCAGTACTTC. Looking up the rest from reference TRBV7-9 and TRBJ2-7 gives the full variable domain: DTGVSQNPRHKITKRGQNVTFRCDPISEHNRLYWYRQTLGQGPEFLTYFQNEAQLEKSRLLSDRFSAERPKGSFSTLEIQRTEQGDSAMYLCASSDGTVNEQYFGPGTRLTVT.